This TCR beta chain comes out of a study of blood T cell repertoires in COVID-19. Study context: Specimens from acute and convalescent COVID-19 originated in the United States, Italy and Spain.

CDR1 is MNHEY, CDR2 SVGEGT, per germline. The CDR3 extends over 14 amino acids. Trimming cost V 2 bases and J 1 base, with 8 bases left between them. Authors' data handling: For nucleated cells, counts were estimated from reference gene primer amplification. TCRdb keeps only in-frame clones here, not all; method: immunoSEQ multiplex PCR. From that table come the V and J calls and clone size; the DNA was used to work out D and trimming. This table has 250,000 or so clones, over 80% appearing once. The TCR was taken from a woman aged 25 to 39 with acute COVID-19. Sequencing was done on a sample of PBMCs or T cells enriched from blood (not recorded which). The chain carries TRBV6-2 or TRBV6-3 and TRBJ1-1; D is possibly TRBD1 (6 bases). The CDR3 DNA follows: TGTGCCAGCAGTTACGGGACACCGAACACTGAAGCTTTCTTT. Its translation is CASSYGTPNTEAFF.